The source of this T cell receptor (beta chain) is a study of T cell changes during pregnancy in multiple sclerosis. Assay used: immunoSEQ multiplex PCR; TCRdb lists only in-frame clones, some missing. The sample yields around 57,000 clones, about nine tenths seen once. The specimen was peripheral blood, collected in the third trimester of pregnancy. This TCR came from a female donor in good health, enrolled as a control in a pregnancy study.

In DNA, the CDR3 is TGTGCCAGCAGCAGCCCTGGGACACATCCTAATGAAAAACTGTTTTTT. Its translation: CASSSPGTHPNEKLFF. This chain links TRBV9 with TRBJ1-4, with D maybe TRBD1 (6 bases). Germline CDR1 reads SGDLS; CDR2 reads YYNGEE. The CDR3 contains 16 residues. Trimming removed 4 bases from V and 3 bases from J, with 16 bases in between.